This T cell receptor beta chain comes out of a study of blood T cell repertoires in COVID-19. Study overall: Sites across the United States, Italy and Spain contributed samples from acute and convalescent COVID-19. In each case, the material was cDNA or gDNA derived from T cells, B-cell-depleted T cells, or PBMCs.

This CDR3 has 14 residues. Germline CDR1 SGHDT, CDR2 YYEEEE. The V end was cut by 0 bases, the J end by 2 bases, with 6 bases between. Libraries were prepared by immunoSEQ multiplex PCR; TCRdb keeps only in-frame clonotypes and omits some of them. This table has a few hundred thousand clones, about 89% appearing once. The V and J genes are TRBV5-6 and TRBJ1-5; D is ambiguous. This clonotype originated in a woman between 45 and 65 years old with acute or convalescent COVID-19. The sample comprised peripheral blood. CDR3 sequence (DNA): TGTGCCAGCAGCTTGGATGGGCGCAATCAGCCCCAGCATTTT. Protein sequence: CASSLDGRNQPQHF. Combining the CDR3 with reference TRBV5-6 and TRBJ1-5 gives the whole variable domain DAGVTQSPTHLIKTRGQQVTLRCSPKSGHDTVSWYQQALGQGPQFIFQYYEEEERQRGNFPDRFSGHQFPNYSSELNVNALLLGDSALYLCASSLDGRNQPQHFGDGTRLSIL.